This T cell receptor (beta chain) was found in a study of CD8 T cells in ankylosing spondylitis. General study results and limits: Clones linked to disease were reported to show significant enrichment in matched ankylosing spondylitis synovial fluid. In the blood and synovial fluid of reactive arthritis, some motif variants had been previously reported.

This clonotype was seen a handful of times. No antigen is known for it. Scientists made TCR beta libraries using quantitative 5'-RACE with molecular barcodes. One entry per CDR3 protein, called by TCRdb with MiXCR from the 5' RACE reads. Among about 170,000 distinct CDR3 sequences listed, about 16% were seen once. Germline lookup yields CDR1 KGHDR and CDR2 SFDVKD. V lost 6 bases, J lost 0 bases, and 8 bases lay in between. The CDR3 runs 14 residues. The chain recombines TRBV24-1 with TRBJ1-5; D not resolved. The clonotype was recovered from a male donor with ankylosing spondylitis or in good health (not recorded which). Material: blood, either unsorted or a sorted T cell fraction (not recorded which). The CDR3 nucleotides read TGTGCCACCAGTCGGGGAGGTAGCAATCAGCCCCAGCATTTT. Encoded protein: CATSRGGSNQPQHF.